This T cell receptor (beta chain) was identified in a study of cytomegalovirus exposure and HLA in healthy donors. Study-wide findings and caveats: One variant, a missense change in DCLRE1C, was linked in a later analysis to TCR beta V- and J-gene trimming.

This CDR3 has 14 amino acids. V lost 2 bases and J lost 4; bases outside the gene matches: 1. Germline lookup yields CDR1 SNHLY and CDR2 FYNNEI. With 60 Vbeta and 13 Jbeta primers, the PCR was carried out. TCRdb keeps only in-frame clones here, not all; method: immunoSEQ multiplex PCR. The repertoire holds 100,000 to 150,000 clones, with 77% as singletons. Of note for this clone: Antigen: not known.

Sequenced input: PBMCs. The clonotype was recovered from a male donor in good health and CMV-seropositive. The chain carries TRBV2 and TRBJ2-7; 11 positions agree with TRBD2. In DNA, the CDR3 is TGTGCCAGCAGTGAACTAGCGGGAGGTTACGAGCAGTACTTC. As protein: CASSELAGGYEQYF.